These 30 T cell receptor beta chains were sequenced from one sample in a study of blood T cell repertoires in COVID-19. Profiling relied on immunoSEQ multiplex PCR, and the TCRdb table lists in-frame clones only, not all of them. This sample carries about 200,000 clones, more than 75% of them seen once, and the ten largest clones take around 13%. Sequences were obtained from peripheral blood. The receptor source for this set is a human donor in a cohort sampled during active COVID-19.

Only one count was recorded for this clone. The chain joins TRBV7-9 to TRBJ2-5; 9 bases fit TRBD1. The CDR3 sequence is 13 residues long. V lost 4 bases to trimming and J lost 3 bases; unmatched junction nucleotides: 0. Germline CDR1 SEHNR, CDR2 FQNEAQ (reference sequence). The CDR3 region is CASSWTGEETQYF. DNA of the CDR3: TGTGCCAGCAGCTGGACAGGGGAAGAGACCCAGTACTTC.

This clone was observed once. Here the CDR3 reads CATSAGGGSQPQHF. Written as DNA, the CDR3 is TGTGCCACCAGTGCGGGGGGGGGTAGCCAGCCCCAGCATTTT. The rearrangement joins TRBV24-1 to TRBJ1-5; weak D call: TRBD1 (5 bases). This CDR3 is 14 amino acids long. The germline gives CDR1 KGHDR, CDR2 SFDVKD. V was cut by 5 bases and J by 7 bases, with 14 bases left in between.

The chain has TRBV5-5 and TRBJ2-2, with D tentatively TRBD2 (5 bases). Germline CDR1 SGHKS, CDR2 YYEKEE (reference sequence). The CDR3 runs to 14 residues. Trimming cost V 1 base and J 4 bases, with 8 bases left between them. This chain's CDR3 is CASSLTAGTGELFF. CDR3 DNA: TGTGCCAGCAGCTTGACGGCGGGCACCGGGGAGCTGTTTTTT.

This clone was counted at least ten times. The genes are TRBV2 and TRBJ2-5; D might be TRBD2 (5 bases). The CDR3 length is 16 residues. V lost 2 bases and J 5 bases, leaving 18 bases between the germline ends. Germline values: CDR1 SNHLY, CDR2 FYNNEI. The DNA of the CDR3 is TGTGCCAGCAGTGAATCTCTGCCGGGTGGGGAGGAGACCCAGTACTTC. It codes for CASSESLPGGEETQYF.

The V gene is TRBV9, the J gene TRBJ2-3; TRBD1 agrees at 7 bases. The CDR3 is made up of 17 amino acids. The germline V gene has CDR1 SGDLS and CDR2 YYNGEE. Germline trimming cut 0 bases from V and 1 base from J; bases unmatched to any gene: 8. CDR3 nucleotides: TGTGCCAGCAGCGTAGAGAGGGGGCGGATGGGCACAGATACGCAGTATTTT. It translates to CASSVERGRMGTDTQYF.

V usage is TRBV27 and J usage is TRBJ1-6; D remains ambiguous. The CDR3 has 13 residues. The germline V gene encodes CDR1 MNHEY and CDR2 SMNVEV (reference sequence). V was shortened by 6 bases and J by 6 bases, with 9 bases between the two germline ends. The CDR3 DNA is TGTGCCAGCAGCCAGATTTTTAATTCACCCCTCCACTTT. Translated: CASSQIFNSPLHF.

Written as DNA, the CDR3 is TGCGCCAGCAGCCAAGCTAGCGGGGGGCCTGGAGAGACCCAGTACTTC. Encoded protein: CASSQASGGPGETQYF. The chain employs TRBV4-3 and TRBJ2-5; 11 bases match TRBD2. V was pared by 1 base and J by 4 bases, with 5 bases of the junction left unmatched. The CDR3 runs to 16 residues. Germline CDR1 and CDR2: LGHNA and YSLEER.

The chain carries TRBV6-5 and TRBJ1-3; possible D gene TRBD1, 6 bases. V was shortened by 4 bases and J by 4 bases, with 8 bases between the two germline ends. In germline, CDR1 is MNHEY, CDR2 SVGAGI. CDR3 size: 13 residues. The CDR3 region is CASSWDTGNTIYF. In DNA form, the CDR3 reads TGTGCCAGCAGTTGGGACACGGGAAACACCATATATTTT.

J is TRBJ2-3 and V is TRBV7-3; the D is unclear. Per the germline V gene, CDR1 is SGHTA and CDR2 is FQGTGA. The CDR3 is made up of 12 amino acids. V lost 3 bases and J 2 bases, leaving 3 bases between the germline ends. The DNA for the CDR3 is TGTGCCAGCAGCTTCAACACAGATACGCAGTATTTT. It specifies CASSFNTDTQYF.

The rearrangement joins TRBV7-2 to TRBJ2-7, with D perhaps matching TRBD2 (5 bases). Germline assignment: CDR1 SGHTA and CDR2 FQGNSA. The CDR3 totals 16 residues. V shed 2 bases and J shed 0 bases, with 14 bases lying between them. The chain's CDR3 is CASSLNSPLVSYEQYF. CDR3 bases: TGTGCCAGCAGCTTAAATAGCCCACTAGTCTCCTACGAGCAGTACTTC.

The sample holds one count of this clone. The CDR3 region has the DNA TGTGCCAGCAGTTACTCTTGGGGCAGGGGTTCTAGCACAGATACGCAGTATTTT. Its protein is CASSYSWGRGSSTDTQYF. This chain connects TRBV6-2 or TRBV6-3 to TRBJ2-3, with D maybe TRBD1 (6 bases). Trimming took 0 bases from V and 0 from J, leaving 16 bases between them. The germline gives CDR1 MNHEY, CDR2 SVGEGT. The CDR3 runs 18 residues.

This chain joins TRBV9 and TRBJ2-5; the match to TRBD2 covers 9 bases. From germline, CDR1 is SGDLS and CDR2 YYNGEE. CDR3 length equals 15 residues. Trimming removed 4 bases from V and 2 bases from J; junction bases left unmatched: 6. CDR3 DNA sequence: TGTGCCAGCAGCCTTTCTGGACTAGCGCAAGAGACCCAGTACTTC. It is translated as CASSLSGLAQETQYF. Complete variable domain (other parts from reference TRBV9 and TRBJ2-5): DSGVTQTPKHLITATGQRVTLRCSPRSGDLSVYWYQQSLDQGLQFLIQYYNGEERAKGNILERFSAQQFPDLHSELNLSSLELGDSALYFCASSLSGLAQETQYFGPGTRLLVL.

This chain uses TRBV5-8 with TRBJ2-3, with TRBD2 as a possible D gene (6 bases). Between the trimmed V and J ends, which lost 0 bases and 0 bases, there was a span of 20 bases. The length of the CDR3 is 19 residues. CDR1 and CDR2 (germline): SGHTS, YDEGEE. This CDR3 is CASSLGPSGHPASTDTQYF. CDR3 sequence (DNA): TGTGCCAGCAGCTTGGGGCCCAGCGGGCATCCAGCTAGCACAGATACGCAGTATTTT.

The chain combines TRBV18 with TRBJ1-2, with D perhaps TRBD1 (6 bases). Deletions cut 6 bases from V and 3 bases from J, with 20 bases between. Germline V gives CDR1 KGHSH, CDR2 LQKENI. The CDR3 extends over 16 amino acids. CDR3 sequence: CASSLRGGREDYGYTF. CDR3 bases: TGTGCCAGCTCCCTAAGGGGGGGCAGGGAGGACTATGGCTACACCTTC.

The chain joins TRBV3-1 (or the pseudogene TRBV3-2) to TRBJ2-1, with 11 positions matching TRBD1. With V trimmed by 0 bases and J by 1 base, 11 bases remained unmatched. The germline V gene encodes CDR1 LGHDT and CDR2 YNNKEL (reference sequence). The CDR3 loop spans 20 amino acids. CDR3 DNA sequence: TGTGCCAGCAGCCAAGAGGGGGGACAGGGGGTAAGGTTATCCTACAATGAGCAGTTCTTC. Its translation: CASSQEGGQGVRLSYNEQFF.

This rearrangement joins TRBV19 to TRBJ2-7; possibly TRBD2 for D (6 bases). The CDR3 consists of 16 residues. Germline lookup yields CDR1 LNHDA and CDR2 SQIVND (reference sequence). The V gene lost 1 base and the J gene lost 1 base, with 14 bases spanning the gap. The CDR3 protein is CASSIGGDSGSYEQYF. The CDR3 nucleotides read TGTGCCAGTAGTATAGGGGGCGATAGCGGATCCTACGAGCAGTACTTC.

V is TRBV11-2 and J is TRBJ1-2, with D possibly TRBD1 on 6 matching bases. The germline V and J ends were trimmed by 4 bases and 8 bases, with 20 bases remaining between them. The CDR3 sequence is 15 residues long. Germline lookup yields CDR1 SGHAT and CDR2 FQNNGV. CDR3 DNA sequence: TGTGCCAGCAGCTCAACAATACCTGGGGGGGGCGGCTACACCTTC. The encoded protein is CASSSTIPGGGGYTF.

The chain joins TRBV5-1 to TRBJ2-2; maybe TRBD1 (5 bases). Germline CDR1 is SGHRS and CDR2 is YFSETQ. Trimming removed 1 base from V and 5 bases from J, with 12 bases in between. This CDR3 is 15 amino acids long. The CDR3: CASSLQVSGTGELFF. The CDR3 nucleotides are TGCGCCAGCAGCTTGCAGGTATCAGGGACCGGGGAGCTGTTTTTT.

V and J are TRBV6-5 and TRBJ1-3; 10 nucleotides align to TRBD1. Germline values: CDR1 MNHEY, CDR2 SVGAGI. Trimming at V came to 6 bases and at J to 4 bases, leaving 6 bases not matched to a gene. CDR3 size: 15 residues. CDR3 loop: CASSRDRGRGNTIYF. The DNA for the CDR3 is TGTGCCAGCAGCCGCGACAGGGGGCGAGGAAACACCATATATTTT.

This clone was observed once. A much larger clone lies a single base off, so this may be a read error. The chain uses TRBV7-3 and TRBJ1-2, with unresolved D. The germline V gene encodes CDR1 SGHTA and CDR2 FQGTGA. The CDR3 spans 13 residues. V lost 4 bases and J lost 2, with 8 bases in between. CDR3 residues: CASSSTWNYGYTF. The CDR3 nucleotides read TGTGCCAGCAGCTCGACATGGAACTATGGCTACACCTTC.

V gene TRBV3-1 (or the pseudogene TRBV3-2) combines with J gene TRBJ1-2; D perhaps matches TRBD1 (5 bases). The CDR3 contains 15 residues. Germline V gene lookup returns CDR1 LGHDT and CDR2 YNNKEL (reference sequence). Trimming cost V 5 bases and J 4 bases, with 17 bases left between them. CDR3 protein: CASSFQGTTGYGYTF. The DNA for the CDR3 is TGTGCCAGCAGCTTCCAGGGTACAACGGGCTATGGCTACACCTTC.

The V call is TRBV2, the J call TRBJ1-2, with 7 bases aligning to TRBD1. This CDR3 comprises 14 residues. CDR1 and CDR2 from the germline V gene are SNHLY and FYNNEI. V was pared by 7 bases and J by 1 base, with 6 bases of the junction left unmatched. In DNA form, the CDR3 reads TGTGCCAGCATCCCGGGACAGAATAACTATGGCTACACCTTC. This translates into CASIPGQNNYGYTF.

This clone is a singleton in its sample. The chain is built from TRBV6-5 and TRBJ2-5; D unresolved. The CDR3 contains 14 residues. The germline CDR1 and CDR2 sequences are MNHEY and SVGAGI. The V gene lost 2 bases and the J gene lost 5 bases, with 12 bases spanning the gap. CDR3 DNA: TGTGCCAGCAGTTACCTCCTCGAGGAGGAGACCCAGTACTTC. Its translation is CASSYLLEEETQYF.

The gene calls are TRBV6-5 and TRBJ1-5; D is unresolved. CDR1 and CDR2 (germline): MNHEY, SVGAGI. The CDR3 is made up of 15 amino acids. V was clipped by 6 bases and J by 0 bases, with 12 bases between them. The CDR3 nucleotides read TGTGCCAGCAGCCTTCGTGGGCCTAGCAATCAGCCCCAGCATTTT. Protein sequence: CASSLRGPSNQPQHF.

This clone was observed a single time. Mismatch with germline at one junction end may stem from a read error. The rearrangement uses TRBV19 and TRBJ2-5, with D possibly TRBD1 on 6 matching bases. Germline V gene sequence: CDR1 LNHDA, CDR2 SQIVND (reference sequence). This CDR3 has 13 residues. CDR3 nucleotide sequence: TGTGCCAGTAGTGTCCAGGGGCTAGAGGCCCAGTACTTC. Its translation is CASSVQGLEAQYF.

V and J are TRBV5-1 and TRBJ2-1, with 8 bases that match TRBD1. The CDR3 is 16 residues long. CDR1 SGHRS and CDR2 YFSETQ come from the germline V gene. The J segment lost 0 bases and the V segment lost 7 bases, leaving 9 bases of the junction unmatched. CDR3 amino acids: CASGGQGFPSYNEQFF. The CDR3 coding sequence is TGCGCCAGCGGAGGACAGGGATTTCCCTCCTACAATGAGCAGTTCTTC.

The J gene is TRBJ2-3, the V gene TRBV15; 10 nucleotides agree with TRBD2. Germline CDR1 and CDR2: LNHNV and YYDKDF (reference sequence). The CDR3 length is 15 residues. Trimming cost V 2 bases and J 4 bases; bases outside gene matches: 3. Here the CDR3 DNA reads TGTGCCACCAGCAGACCGGGACTAGCGTCAGATACGCAGTATTTT. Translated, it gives CATSRPGLASDTQYF.

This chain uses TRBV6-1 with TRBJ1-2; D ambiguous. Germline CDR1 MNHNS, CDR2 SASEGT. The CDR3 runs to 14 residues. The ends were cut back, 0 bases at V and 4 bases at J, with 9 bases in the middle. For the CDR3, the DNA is TGTGCCAGCAGTGAAGCACGGGCGGGCTATGGCTACACCTTC. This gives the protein CASSEARAGYGYTF.

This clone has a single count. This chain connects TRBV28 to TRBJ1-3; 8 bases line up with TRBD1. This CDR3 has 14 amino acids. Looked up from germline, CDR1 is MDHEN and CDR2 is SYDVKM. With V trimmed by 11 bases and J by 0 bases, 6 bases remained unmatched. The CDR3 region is CAAGGPRSGNTIYF. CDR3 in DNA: TGTGCCGCAGGGGGCCCCCGCTCTGGAAACACCATATATTTT.

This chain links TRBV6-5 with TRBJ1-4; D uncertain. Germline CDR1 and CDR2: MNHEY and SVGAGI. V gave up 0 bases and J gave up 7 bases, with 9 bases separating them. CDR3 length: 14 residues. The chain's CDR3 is CASSYSTWSEKLFF. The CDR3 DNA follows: TGTGCCAGCAGTTACTCGACCTGGAGTGAAAAACTGTTTTTT.